This T cell receptor beta chain appears in the sequencing data of a study of blood T cell repertoires in COVID-19. About the study: Samples of COVID-19 (acute and convalescent) were obtained from the United States, Italy and Spain. Sample material is recorded as cDNA or gDNA derived from T cells, B-cell-depleted T cells, or PBMCs.

Deletions cut 4 bases from V and 5 bases from J, with 17 bases between. Germline lookup yields CDR1 LNHDA and CDR2 SQIVND (reference sequence). CDR3 length: 15 amino acids. In the original processing: Cell counts per sample came from amplifying reference gene primers. TCRdb keeps only in-frame clones here, not all; method: immunoSEQ multiplex PCR. The V and J calls and clone size are taken from that table; D and trimming were inferred from the DNA. The top ten clones hold roughly 15% of a sample with approximately 150,000 clones, roughly four fifths of them seen once. The chain couples TRBV19 to TRBJ1-1, with D possibly matching TRBD1 (6 bases). The sequenced sample consisted of peripheral blood. This sequence originates from a human donor with acute or convalescent COVID-19. The donor label of this sample is uncertain. In DNA form, the CDR3 reads TGTGCCAGTAGTAACCCTGGGGGACAAAATACTGAAGCTTTCTTT. This sequence encodes CASSNPGGQNTEAFF. The variable domain in full, with the rest retrieved from reference TRBV19 and TRBJ1-1, is DGGITQSPKYLFRKEGQNVTLSCEQNLNHDAMYWYRQDPGQGLRLIYYSQIVNDFQKGDIAEGYSVSREKKESFPLTVTSAQKNPTAFYLCASSNPGGQNTEAFFGQGTRLTVV.